This entry lists 23 T cell receptor beta chains sequenced from one sample in a study of PD-1 and CTLA-4 blockade in melanoma. Libraries were prepared by immunoSEQ multiplex PCR; TCRdb keeps only in-frame clonotypes and omits some of them. The table has 20,000 to 25,000 clones, around 88% seen once. This specimen was CD8+ T cells from peripheral blood, taken before anti-PD-1 treatment. All receptors derive from a human donor with melanoma.

The chain carries TRBV14 and TRBJ2-7; weak D call: TRBD1 (6 bases). Trimming pared 1 base from V and 0 bases from J, leaving 19 bases between. The CDR3 sequence is 18 residues long. Germline CDR1 reads SGHDN; CDR2 reads FVKESK. The CDR3 DNA follows: TGTGCCAGCAGCCAAGGGGCAGGGGCGCTCATCGACTCCTACGAGCAGTACTTC. This sequence encodes CASSQGAGALIDSYEQYF.

The V call is TRBV14, the J call TRBJ2-4; D perhaps matches TRBD1 (5 bases). The germline V and J ends were trimmed by 0 bases and 1 base, with 7 bases remaining between them. The CDR3 is 15 residues long. The germline CDR1 and CDR2 sequences are SGHDN and FVKESK. The CDR3 DNA sequence: TGTGCCAGCAGCCAAGAGAAGGGGGCCAAAAACATTCAGTACTTC. Amino acid sequence: CASSQEKGAKNIQYF. The entire variable domain, with the rest obtained from reference TRBV14 and TRBJ2-4, is as follows: EAGVTQFPSHSVIEKGQTVTLRCDPISGHDNLYWYRRVMGKEIKFLLHFVKESKQDESGMPNNRFLAERTGGTYSTLKVQPAELEDSGVYFCASSQEKGAKNIQYFGAGTRLSVL.

V gene TRBV4-1 combines with J gene TRBJ2-1, with unresolved D. The V end lost 2 bases, the J end lost 0 bases, and 14 bases lay between the germline ends. The CDR3 consists of 17 residues. Germline CDR1 is MGHRA and CDR2 is YSYEKL. The CDR3 sequence is CASSQTPGQNSYNEQFF. CDR3 in DNA: TGCGCCAGCAGCCAAACCCCTGGGCAGAACTCCTACAATGAGCAGTTCTTC.

V is TRBV7-9 and J is TRBJ1-3; D remains unclear. CDR1 and CDR2 (germline): SEHNR, FQNEAQ (reference sequence). There are 17 residues in the CDR3. The V end lost 0 bases, the J end lost 4 bases, and 16 bases lay between the germline ends. The CDR3 region is CASSLANSAGYGNTIYF. Here the CDR3 DNA reads TGTGCCAGCAGCTTAGCGAACAGTGCTGGATACGGAAACACCATATATTTT.

Remarks on this clone: A junction end diverges from the germline sequence, so it may reflect a read error. This chain uses TRBV3-1 (or the pseudogene TRBV3-2) with TRBJ2-7; TRBD2 agrees at 7 bases. Germline CDR1 reads LGHDT; CDR2 reads YNNKEL (reference sequence). The CDR3 is 15 residues long. The CDR3 bases are TGTGCCAGCAGCCAAGATTCGGGAGGATACCGCGTCGGTGAGTTC. Its protein product is CASSQDSGGYRVGEF.

The rearrangement uses TRBV29-1 and TRBJ1-2; weak D call: TRBD1 (5 bases). The CDR3 contains 13 residues. The germline V and J ends were trimmed by 2 bases and 5 bases, with 12 bases remaining between them. Germline V CDR1 and CDR2: SQVTM, ANQGSEA. The CDR3 is CSVEHRQLYGYTF. CDR3 nucleotides: TGCAGCGTTGAACATCGACAGCTTTATGGCTACACCTTC.

The chain links TRBV24-1 to TRBJ2-6; D is ambiguous. V shed 6 bases and J shed 3 bases, with 8 bases lying between them. The CDR3 has 14 residues. From germline, CDR1 is KGHDR and CDR2 SFDVKD. CDR3 protein: CATSTGFGANVLTF. CDR3 nucleotide sequence: TGTGCCACCAGTACGGGTTTTGGGGCCAACGTCCTGACTTTC.

This rearrangement joins TRBV6-4 to TRBJ2-1; 14 nucleotides align to TRBD2. The germline CDR1 and CDR2 sequences are MRHNA and SNTAGT. CDR3 size: 19 residues. After removal of 6 bases from V and 2 bases from J, the junction contained 12 bases not matched to a gene. CDR3 amino acids: CASRWTSGGFHLAYNEQFF. The CDR3 nucleotides read TGTGCCAGCAGATGGACTAGCGGGGGGTTCCACCTGGCCTACAATGAGCAGTTCTTC.

The chain couples TRBV5-8 to TRBJ1-2; the D is unclear. In germline, CDR1 is SGHTS, CDR2 YDEGEE. The CDR3 runs to 14 residues. V was pared by 1 base and J by 2 bases, with 9 bases between. DNA of the CDR3: TGTGCCAGCAGCTTGACCAAGAAGAACTATGGCTACACCTTC. Its protein is CASSLTKKNYGYTF.

J is TRBJ2-1 and V is TRBV27; the D gene is possibly TRBD1 (5 bases). The ends were cut back, 5 bases at V and 5 bases at J, with 16 bases in the middle. The CDR3 covers 15 residues. The V gene's germline CDR1 is MNHEY and CDR2 SMNVEV (reference sequence). The CDR3 DNA is TGTGCCAGCAGTCCTTTCATTGGGGCCGACAATGAGCAGTTCTTC. Translated: CASSPFIGADNEQFF.

The chain recombines TRBV19 with TRBJ1-1; 8 nucleotides agree with TRBD1. V was clipped by 5 bases and J by 4 bases; unmatched bases: 3. Germline V gene data show CDR1 as LNHDA and CDR2 as SQIVND (reference sequence). The CDR3 runs 13 residues. The CDR3 sequence is CASSPTGVTEAFF. CDR3 bases: TGTGCCAGTAGTCCGACAGGGGTCACTGAAGCTTTCTTT.

A single count supports this clone. This chain uses TRBV6-5 with TRBJ2-6; D unclear. Trimming removed 0 bases at V and 4 bases at J, with 7 bases between. CDR3 length equals 15 residues. Germline CDR1 is MNHEY and CDR2 is SVGAGI. The CDR3, as DNA: TGTGCCAGCAGTTACTCAACGTCGGGGGCCAACGTCCTGACTTTC. Translation: CASSYSTSGANVLTF.

The rearrangement joins TRBV2 to TRBJ1-2, with a possible D match to TRBD1 (6 bases). The CDR3 spans 18 residues. Trimming shortened V by 7 bases and J by 5 bases, and 29 bases separated the two germline ends. Looked up from germline, CDR1 is SNHLY and CDR2 is FYNNEI. The CDR3 region has the DNA TGTGCCAGCACTCCTCCCGGACCAGCAGGGGAAGGGGAATATGGCTACACCTTC. Its translation is CASTPPGPAGEGEYGYTF.

This chain connects TRBV30 to TRBJ1-3, with D possibly being TRBD1 (6 bases). CDR1 GTSNPN and CDR2 SVGIG come from the germline V gene (reference sequence). CDR3 length equals 13 residues. The ends were cut back, 2 bases at V and 1 base at J, with 6 bases in the middle. The chain's CDR3 is CAWSTGSGNTIYF. CDR3 DNA: TGTGCCTGGAGTACAGGGTCTGGAAACACCATATATTTT.

The chain recombines TRBV7-9 with TRBJ2-3; TRBD2 matches 8 bases. V lost 5 bases and J lost 5; bases outside the gene matches: 6. Germline V gene sequence: CDR1 SEHNR, CDR2 FQNEAQ (reference sequence). This CDR3 is 14 amino acids long. This CDR3 is CASSREGQQDTQYF. Written as DNA, the CDR3 is TGTGCCAGCAGCCGGGAGGGGCAGCAAGATACGCAGTATTTT. The full variable domain, completed using reference TRBV7-9 and TRBJ2-3, is DTGVSQNPRHKITKRGQNVTFRCDPISEHNRLYWYRQTLGQGPEFLTYFQNEAQLEKSRLLSDRFSAERPKGSFSTLEIQRTEQGDSAMYLCASSREGQQDTQYFGPGTRLTVL.

The gene calls are TRBV7-3 and TRBJ1-2; D call uncertain. V was clipped by 5 bases and J by 9 bases, with 13 bases between them. Germline assignment: CDR1 SGHTA and CDR2 FQGTGA. The CDR3 runs 12 residues. The CDR3 here is CASSLNDGSYTF. The DNA for the CDR3 is TGTGCCAGCAGCCTAAACGACGGTAGCTACACCTTC.

The chain is built from TRBV7-6 and TRBJ1-4; D is unclear. The germline CDR1 and CDR2 sequences are SGHVS and FNYEAQ. CDR3 length equals 15 residues. V lost 3 bases, J lost 5 bases, and 13 bases lay in between. The CDR3 nucleotides read TGTGCCAGCAGCTTGGGAGGATCACTAAATGAAAAACTGTTTTTT. This sequence encodes CASSLGGSLNEKLFF.

This chain connects TRBV14 to TRBJ2-7; D is undetermined. The CDR3 length is 12 residues. Trimming stripped 1 base from V and 7 bases from J, with 8 bases between. Germline V lookup: CDR1 SGHDN, CDR2 FVKESK. The CDR3 region is CASSQAPREQYF. The CDR3 coding sequence is TGTGCCAGCAGCCAAGCCCCGCGGGAGCAGTACTTC.

The chain carries TRBV6-2 or TRBV6-3 and TRBJ1-2; no reliable D call. Germline CDR1 and CDR2: MNHEY and SVGEGT. The CDR3 runs 11 residues. V was pared by 4 bases and J by 4 bases, with 4 bases between. CDR3: CASSSGYGYTF. The CDR3 DNA sequence: TGTGCCAGCAGTTCGGGCTATGGCTACACCTTC.

The CDR3 DNA sequence: TGTGCCAGCAGTCCCTTAGCTAGAATTAGCACAGATACGCAGTATTTT. Translation: CASSPLARISTDTQYF. The rearrangement links TRBV28 to TRBJ2-3; no firm D call. This CDR3 is 16 amino acids long. The germline V gene has CDR1 MDHEN and CDR2 SYDVKM. V was cut by 5 bases and J by 0 bases, with 15 bases left in between.

The V call is TRBV12-3 or TRBV12-4, the J call TRBJ1-6, with TRBD1 matching 8 bases. The CDR3 has 13 residues. Losses at the gene ends were 9 bases for V and 6 bases for J; bases not matched to a gene: 4. The CDR3 DNA is TGTGCCAGGAGGACAGGGCGTAATTCACCCCTCCACTTT. Encoded protein: CARRTGRNSPLHF.

This clone was seen a few times. The chain employs TRBV9 and TRBJ1-3, with TRBD1 matching 7 bases. This CDR3 region has 14 residues. V gave up 3 bases and J gave up 9 bases; unmatched junction bases: 9. Germline V gene lookup returns CDR1 SGDLS and CDR2 YYNGEE. As DNA, the CDR3 is TGTGCCAGCAGCGCCTCGACAGGGTTGAGCACCATATATTTT. Translation: CASSASTGLSTIYF.

The DNA for the CDR3 is TGTGCCAGCAGCCCCAGGACAGGAGGGGGTCCCAACACTGAAGCTTTCTTT. Encoded protein: CASSPRTGGGPNTEAFF. V usage is TRBV7-2 and J usage is TRBJ1-1, with TRBD1 matching over 7 bases. CDR1 and CDR2 (germline): SGHTA, FQGNSA. CDR3 length equals 17 residues. Trimming took 5 bases from V and 2 from J; bases not matched to a gene: 14.